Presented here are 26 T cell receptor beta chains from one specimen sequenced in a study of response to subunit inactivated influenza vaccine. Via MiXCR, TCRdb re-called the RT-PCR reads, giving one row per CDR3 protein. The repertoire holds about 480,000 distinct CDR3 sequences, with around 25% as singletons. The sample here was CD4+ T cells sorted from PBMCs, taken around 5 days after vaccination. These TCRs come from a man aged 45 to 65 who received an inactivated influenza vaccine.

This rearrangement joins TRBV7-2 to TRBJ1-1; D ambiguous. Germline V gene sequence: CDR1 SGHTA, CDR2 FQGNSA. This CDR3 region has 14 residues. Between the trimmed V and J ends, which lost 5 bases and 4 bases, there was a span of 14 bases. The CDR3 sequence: CASSTTRGGTEAFF. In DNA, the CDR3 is TGTGCCAGCAGCACGACACGTGGTGGCACTGAAGCTTTCTTT.

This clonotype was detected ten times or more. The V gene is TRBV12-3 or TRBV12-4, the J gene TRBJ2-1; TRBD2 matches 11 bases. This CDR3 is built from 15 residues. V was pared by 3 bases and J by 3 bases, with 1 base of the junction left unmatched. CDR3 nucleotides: TGTGCCAGCAGTTTTAGCGGGGGGGGCTACAATGAGCAGTTCTTC. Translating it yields CASSFSGGGYNEQFF.

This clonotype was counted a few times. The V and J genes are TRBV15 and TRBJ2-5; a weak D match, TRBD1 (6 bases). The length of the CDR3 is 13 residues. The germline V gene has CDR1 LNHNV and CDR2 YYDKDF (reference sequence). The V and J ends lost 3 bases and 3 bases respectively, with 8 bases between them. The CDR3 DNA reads TGTGCCACCAGCAGCACAGGGAAAGAGACCCAGTACTTC. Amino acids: CATSSTGKETQYF.

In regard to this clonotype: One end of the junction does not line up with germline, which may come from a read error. CDR3 sequence reads: CASRRSDIYSYDSPLHF. The CDR3 bases are TGTGCCAGCAGGCGATCAGACATCTACTCCTATGATTCACCCCTCCACTTT. The genes are TRBV6-2 or TRBV6-3 and TRBJ1-6; no clear D. The germline gives CDR1 MNHEY, CDR2 SVGEGT. The CDR3 loop spans 17 amino acids.

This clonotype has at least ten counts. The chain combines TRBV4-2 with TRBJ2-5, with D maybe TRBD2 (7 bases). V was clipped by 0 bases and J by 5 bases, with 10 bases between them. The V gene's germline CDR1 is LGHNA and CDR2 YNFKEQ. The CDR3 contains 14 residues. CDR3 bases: TGTGCCAGCAGCCAAGATCGGGGGGCCGAGACCCAGTACTTC. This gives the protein CASSQDRGAETQYF.

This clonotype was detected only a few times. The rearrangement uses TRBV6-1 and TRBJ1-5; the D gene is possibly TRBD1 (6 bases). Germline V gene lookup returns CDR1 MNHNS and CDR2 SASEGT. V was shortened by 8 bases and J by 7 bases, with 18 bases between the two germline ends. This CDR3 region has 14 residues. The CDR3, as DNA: TGTGCCAGCGGAACCGGGGGGGGCGGACAGCCCCAGCATTTT. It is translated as CASGTGGGGQPQHF.

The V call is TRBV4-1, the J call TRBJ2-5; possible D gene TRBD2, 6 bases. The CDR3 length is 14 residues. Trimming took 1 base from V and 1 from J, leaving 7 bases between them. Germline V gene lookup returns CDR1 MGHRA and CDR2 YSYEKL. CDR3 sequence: CASSQGSGQETQYF. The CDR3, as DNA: TGCGCCAGCAGCCAAGGTAGCGGCCAAGAGACCCAGTACTTC.

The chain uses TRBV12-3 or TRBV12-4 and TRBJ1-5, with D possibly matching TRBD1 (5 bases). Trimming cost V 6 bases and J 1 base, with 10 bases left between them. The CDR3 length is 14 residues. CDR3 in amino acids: CASSVGGSNQPQHF. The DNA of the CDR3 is TGTGCCAGCAGCGTGGGGGGGAGCAATCAGCCCCAGCATTTT.

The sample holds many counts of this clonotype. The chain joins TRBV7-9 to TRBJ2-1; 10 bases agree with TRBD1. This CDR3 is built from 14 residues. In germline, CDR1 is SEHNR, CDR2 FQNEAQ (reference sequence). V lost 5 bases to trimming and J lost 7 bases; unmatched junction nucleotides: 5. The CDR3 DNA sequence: TGTGCCAGCAGCCCGCGGGACAGGGGTAATGAGCAGTTCTTC. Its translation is CASSPRDRGNEQFF.

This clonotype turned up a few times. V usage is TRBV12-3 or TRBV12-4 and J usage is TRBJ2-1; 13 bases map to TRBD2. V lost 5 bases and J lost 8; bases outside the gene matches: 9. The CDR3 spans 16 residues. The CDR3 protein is CASSRTGTSGMHEQFF. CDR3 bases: TGTGCCAGCAGTCGGACCGGGACTAGCGGGATGCATGAGCAGTTCTTC.

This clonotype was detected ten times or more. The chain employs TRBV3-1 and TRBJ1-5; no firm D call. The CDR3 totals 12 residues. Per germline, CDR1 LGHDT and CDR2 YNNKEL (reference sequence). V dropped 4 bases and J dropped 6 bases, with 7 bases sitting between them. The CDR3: CASSPYGQPQHF. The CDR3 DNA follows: TGTGCCAGCAGCCCCTACGGTCAGCCCCAGCATTTT.

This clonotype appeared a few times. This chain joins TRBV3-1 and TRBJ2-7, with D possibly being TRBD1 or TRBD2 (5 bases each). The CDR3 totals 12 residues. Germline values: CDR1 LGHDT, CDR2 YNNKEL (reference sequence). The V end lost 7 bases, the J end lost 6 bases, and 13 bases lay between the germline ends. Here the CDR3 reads CASTSEGFEQYF. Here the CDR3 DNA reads TGTGCCAGCACCAGTGAGGGGTTCGAGCAGTACTTC.

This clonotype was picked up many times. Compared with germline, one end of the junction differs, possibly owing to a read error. The CDR3 region is CASSLAGSNQPQHF. CDR3 coding DNA: TGTGCCAGCAGCTTAGCCGGGAGCAATCAGCCCCAGCATTTT. The V gene is TRBV5-1, the J gene TRBJ1-5; D remains ambiguous. Germline-derived CDR1 and CDR2 are SGHRS and YFSETQ. This CDR3 region has 14 residues.

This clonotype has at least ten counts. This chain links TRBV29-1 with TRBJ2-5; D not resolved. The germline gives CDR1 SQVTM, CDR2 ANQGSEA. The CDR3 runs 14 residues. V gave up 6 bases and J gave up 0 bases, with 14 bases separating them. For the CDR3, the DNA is TGCAGCGTCACCCCCGTCCAGCACCAAGAGACCCAGTACTTC. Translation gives CSVTPVQHQETQYF.

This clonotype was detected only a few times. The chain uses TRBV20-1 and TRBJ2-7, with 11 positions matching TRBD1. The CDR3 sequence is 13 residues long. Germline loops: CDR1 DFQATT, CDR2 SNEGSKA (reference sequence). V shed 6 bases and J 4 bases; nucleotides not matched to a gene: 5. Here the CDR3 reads CSANRDRGYEQYF. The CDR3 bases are TGCAGTGCCAACCGGGACAGGGGGTACGAGCAGTACTTC.

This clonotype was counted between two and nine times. The CDR3 spells CATSRPETSGNSETQYF. Here the CDR3 DNA reads TGTGCCACCAGCAGACCAGAGACTAGCGGGAATTCTGAGACCCAGTACTTC. The V and J genes are TRBV15 and TRBJ2-5, with 11 bases identical to TRBD2. Germline lookup yields CDR1 LNHNV and CDR2 YYDKDF (reference sequence). Trimming at V came to 2 bases and at J to 5 bases, leaving 10 bases not matched to a gene. The CDR3 runs 17 residues.

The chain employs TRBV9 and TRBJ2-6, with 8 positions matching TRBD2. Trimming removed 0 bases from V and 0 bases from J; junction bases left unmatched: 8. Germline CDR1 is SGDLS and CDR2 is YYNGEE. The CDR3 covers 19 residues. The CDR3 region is CASSVAHGRGTSGANVLTF. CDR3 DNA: TGTGCCAGCAGCGTAGCTCACGGGAGGGGGACCTCTGGGGCCAACGTCCTGACTTTC.

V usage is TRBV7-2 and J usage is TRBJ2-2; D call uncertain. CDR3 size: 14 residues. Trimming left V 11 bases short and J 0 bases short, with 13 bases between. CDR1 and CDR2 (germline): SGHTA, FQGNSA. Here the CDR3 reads CASRPATNTGELFF. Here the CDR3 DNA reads TGTGCCTCCCGCCCGGCAACGAACACCGGGGAGCTGTTTTTT.

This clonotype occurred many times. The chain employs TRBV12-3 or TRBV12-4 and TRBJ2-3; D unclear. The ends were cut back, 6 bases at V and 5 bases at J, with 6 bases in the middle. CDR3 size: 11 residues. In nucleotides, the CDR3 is TGTGCCAGCAGCTTGGTAGATACGCAGTATTTT. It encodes CASSLVDTQYF.

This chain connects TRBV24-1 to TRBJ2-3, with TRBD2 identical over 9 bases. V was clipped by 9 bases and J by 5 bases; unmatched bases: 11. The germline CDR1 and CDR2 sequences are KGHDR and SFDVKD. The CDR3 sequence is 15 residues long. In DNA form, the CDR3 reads TGTGCCACCGGAAAAGGAGCGGGGGGCCGAGATACGCAGTATTTT. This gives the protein CATGKGAGGRDTQYF.

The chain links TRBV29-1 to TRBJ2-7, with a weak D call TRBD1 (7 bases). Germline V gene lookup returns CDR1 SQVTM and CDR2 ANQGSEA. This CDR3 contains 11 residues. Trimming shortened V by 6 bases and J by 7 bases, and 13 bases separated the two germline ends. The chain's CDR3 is CSVARGEEQYF. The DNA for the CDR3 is TGCAGCGTAGCCAGGGGGGAGGAGCAGTACTTC.

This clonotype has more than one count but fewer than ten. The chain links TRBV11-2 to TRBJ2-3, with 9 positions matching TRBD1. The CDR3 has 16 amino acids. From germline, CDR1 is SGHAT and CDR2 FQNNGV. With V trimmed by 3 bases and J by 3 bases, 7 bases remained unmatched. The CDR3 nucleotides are TGTGCCAGCAGCTTTAGTGACAGGGGGTCAACAGATACGCAGTATTTT. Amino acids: CASSFSDRGSTDTQYF.

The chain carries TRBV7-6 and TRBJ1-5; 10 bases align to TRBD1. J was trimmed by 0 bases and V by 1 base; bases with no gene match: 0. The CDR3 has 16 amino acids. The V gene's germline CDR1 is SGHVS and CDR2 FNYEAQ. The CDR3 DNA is TGTGCCAGCAGCTTAGGACAGGGGGCTAGCAATCAGCCCCAGCATTTT. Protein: CASSLGQGASNQPQHF.

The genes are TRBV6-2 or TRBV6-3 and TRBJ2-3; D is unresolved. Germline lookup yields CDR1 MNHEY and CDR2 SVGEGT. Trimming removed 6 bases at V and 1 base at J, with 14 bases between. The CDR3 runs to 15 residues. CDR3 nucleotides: TGTGCCAGCAGCTACGCAGGTGTTGGCACAGATACGCAGTATTTT. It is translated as CASSYAGVGTDTQYF.

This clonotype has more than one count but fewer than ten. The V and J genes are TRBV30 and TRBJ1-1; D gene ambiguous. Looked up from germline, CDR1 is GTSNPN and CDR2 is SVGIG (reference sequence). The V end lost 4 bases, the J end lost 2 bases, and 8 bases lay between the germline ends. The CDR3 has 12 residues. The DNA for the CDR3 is TGTGCCTGGAAACCTTTCAACACTGAAGCTTTCTTT. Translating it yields CAWKPFNTEAFF.

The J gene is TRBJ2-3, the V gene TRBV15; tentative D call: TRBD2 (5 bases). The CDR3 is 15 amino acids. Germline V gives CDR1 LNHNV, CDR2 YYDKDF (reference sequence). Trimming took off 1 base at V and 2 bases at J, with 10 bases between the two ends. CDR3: CATSRGGLSTDTQYF. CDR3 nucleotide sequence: TGTGCCACCAGCAGAGGCGGGCTATCCACAGATACGCAGTATTTT.